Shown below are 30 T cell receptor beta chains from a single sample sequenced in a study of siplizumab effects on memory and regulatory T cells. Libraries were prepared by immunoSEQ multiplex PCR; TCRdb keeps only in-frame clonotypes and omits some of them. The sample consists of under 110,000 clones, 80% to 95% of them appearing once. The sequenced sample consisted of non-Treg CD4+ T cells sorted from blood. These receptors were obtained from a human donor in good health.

The CDR3 here is CASSVTSRPDTQYF. Written as DNA, the CDR3 is TGTGCCAGCAGCGTGACTAGCAGGCCAGATACGCAGTATTTT. The genes are TRBV25-1 and TRBJ2-3, with 7 bases matching TRBD2. The CDR3 spans 14 residues. Trimming at V came to 6 bases and at J to 4 bases, leaving 7 bases not matched to a gene. The germline V gene has CDR1 MGHDK and CDR2 SYGVNS.

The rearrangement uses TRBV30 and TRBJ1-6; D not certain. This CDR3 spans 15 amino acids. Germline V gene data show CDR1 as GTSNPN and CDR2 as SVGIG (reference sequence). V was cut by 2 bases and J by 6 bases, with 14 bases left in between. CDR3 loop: CAWSPRGPSNSPLHF. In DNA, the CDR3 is TGTGCCTGGAGTCCAAGAGGACCAAGTAATTCACCCCTCCACTTT.

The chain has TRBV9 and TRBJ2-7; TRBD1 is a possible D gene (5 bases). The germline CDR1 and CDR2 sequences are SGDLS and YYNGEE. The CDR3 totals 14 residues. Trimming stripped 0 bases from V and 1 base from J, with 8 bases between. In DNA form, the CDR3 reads TGTGCCAGCAGCGTAGGGGGCAATTCCTACGAGCAGTACTTC. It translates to CASSVGGNSYEQYF.

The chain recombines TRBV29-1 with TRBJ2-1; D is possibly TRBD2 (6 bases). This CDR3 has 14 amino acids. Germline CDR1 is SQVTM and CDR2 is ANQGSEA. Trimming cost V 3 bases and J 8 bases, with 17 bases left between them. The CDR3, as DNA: TGCAGCGTTGATGGCCGGGAGCTCGTCGATGAGCAGTTCTTC. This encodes CSVDGRELVDEQFF.

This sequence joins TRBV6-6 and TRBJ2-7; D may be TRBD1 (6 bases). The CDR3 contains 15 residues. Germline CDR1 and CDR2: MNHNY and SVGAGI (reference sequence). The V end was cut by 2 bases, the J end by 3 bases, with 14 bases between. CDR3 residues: CASSYGTPTFYEQYF. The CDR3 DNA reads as TGTGCCAGCAGTTACGGGACACCGACCTTCTACGAGCAGTACTTC.

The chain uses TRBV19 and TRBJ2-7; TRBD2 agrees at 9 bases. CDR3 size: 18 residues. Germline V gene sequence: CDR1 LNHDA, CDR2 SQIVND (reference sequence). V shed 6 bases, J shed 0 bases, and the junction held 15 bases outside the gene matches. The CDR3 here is CASSRQLYSGSSSYEQYF. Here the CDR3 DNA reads TGTGCCAGTAGCCGCCAACTCTATAGCGGGAGTTCCTCCTACGAGCAGTACTTC.

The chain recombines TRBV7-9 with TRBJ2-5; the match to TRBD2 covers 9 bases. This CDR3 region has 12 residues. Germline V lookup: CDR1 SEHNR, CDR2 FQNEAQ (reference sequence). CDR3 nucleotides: TGTAGTAGCGGGAGAAACCAAGAGACCCAGTACTTC. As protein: CSSGRNQETQYF.

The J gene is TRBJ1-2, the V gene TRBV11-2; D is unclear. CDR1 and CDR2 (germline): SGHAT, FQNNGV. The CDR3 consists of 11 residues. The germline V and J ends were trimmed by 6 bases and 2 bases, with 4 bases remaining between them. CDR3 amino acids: CASRLNYGYTF. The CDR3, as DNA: TGTGCCAGCAGGCTCAACTATGGCTACACCTTC.

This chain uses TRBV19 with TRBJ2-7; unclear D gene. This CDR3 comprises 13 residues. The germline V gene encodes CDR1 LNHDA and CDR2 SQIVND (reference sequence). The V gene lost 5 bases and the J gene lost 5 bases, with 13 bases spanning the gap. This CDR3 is CASSPVDWNEQYF. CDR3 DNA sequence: TGTGCCAGTAGTCCCGTCGATTGGAACGAGCAGTACTTC.

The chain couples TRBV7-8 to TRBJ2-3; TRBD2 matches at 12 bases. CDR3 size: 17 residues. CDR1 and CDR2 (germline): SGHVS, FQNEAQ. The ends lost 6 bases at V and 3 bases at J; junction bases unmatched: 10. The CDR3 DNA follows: TGTGCCAGCAGTCCCAAGACTAGCGGGAGTCTGACAGATACGCAGTATTTT. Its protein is CASSPKTSGSLTDTQYF. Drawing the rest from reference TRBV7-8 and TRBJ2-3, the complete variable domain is GAGVSQSPRYKVAKRGQDVALRCDPISGHVSLFWYQQALGQGPEFLTYFQNEAQLDKSGLPSDRFFAERPEGSVSTLKIQRTQQEDSAVYLCASSPKTSGSLTDTQYFGPGTRLTVL.

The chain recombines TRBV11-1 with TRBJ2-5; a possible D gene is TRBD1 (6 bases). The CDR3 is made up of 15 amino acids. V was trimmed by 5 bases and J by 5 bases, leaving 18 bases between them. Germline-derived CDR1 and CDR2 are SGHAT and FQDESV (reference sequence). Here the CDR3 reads CASSITQGNGETQYF. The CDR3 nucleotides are TGTGCCAGCAGCATAACTCAGGGGAACGGGGAGACCCAGTACTTC.

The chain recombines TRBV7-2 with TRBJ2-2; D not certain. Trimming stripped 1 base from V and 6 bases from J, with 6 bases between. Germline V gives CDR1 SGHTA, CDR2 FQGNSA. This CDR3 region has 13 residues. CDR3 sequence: CASSLGLAGELFF. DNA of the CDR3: TGTGCCAGCAGCTTAGGCCTGGCCGGGGAGCTGTTTTTT.

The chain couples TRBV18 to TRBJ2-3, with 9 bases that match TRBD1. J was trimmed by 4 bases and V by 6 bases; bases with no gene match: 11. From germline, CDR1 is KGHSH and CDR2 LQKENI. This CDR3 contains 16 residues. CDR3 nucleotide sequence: TGTGCCAGCTCCCCCCGGGGAGGGACAGGGTCAGATACGCAGTATTTT. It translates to CASSPRGGTGSDTQYF.

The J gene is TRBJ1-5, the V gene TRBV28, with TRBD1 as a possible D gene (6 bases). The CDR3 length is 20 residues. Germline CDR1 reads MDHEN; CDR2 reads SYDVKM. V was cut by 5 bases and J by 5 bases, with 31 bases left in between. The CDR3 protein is CASSSVNPGRGGVSHQPQHF. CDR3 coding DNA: TGTGCCAGCAGTAGCGTCAACCCGGGACGAGGGGGGGTAAGTCATCAGCCCCAGCATTTT.

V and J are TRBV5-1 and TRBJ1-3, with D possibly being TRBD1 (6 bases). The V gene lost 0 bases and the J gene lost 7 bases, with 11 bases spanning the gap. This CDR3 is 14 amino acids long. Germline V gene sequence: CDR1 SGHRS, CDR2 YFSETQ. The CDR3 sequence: CASSLAGGWNTIYF. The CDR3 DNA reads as TGCGCCAGCAGCTTGGCCGGGGGCTGGAACACCATATATTTT.

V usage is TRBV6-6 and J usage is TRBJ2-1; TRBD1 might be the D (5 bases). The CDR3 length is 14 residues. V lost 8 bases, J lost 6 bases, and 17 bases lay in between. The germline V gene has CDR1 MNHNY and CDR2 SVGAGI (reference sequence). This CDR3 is CASLRATDSNEQFF. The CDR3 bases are TGTGCCAGCCTTAGGGCGACAGACAGCAATGAGCAGTTCTTC.

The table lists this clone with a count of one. The CDR3 protein is CASSLNGRKETQYF. DNA for the CDR3: TGTGCCAGCAGCTTAAACGGACGAAAAGAGACCCAGTACTTC. The rearrangement links TRBV7-8 to TRBJ2-5; D not certain. CDR1 SGHVS and CDR2 FQNEAQ come from the germline V gene. The CDR3 runs to 14 residues. The V end was cut by 2 bases, the J end by 3 bases, with 10 bases between.

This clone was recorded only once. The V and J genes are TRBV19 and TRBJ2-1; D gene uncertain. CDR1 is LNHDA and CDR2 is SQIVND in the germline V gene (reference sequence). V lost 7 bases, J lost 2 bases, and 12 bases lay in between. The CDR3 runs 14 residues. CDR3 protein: CASTLDPAYNEQFF. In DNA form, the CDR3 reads TGTGCCAGTACTCTAGACCCGGCCTACAATGAGCAGTTCTTC.

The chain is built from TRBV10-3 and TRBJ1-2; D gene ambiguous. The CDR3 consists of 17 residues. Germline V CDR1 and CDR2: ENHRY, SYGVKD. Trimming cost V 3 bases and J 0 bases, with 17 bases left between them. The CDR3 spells CAISDTRAKDSNYGYTF. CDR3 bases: TGTGCCATCAGTGATACGAGAGCGAAAGATTCTAACTATGGCTACACCTTC.

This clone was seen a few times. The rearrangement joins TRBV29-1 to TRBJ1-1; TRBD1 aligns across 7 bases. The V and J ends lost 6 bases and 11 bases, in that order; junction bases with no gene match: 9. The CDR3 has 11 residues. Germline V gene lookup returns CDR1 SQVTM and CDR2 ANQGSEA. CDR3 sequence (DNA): TGCAGCGTAGATAACAGGGGAAAGGCTTTCTTT. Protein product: CSVDNRGKAFF.

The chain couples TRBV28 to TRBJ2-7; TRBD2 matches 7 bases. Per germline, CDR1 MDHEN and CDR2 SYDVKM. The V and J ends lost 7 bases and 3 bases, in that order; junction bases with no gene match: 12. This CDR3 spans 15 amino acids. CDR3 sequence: CASTPPGGFFYEQYF. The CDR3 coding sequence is TGTGCCAGCACCCCCCCCGGGGGGTTCTTCTACGAGCAGTACTTC.

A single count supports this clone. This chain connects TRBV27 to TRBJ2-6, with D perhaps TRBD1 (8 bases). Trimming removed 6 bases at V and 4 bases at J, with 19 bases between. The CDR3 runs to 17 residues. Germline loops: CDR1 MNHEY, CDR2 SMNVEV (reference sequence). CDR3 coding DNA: TGTGCCAGCAGCCCACGACAGGGGAGGGCCGGGGCCAACGTCCTGACTTTC. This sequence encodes CASSPRQGRAGANVLTF.

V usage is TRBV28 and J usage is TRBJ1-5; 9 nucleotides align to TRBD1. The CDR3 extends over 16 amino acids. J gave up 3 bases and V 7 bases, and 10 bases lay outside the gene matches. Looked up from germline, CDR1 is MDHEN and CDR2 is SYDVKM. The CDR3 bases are TGTGCCAGCATGGGACAGGGCCAGCTCCCCAATCAGCCCCAGCATTTT. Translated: CASMGQGQLPNQPQHF.

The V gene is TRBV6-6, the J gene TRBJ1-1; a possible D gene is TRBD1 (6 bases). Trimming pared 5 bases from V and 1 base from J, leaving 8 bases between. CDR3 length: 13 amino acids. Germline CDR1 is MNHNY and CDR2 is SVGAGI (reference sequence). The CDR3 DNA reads TGTGCCAGCAGTACCAGGGGGAACACTGAAGCTTTCTTT. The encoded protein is CASSTRGNTEAFF.

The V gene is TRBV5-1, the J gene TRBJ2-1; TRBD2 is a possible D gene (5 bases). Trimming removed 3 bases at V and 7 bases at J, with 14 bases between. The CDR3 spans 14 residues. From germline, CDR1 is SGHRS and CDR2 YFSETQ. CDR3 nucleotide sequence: TGCGCCAGCAGCTCGGACTTGGTCGTAAATGAGCAGTTCTTC. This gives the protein CASSSDLVVNEQFF.

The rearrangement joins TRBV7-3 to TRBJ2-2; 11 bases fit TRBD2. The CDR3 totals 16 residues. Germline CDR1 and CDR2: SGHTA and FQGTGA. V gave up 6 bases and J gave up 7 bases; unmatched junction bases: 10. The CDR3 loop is CASRETSGSPVGELFF. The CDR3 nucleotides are TGTGCCAGCAGAGAAACTAGCGGGAGTCCTGTCGGGGAGCTGTTTTTT.

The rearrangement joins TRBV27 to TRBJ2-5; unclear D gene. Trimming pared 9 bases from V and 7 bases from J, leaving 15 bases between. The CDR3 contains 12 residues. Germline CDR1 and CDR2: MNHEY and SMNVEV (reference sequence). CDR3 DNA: TGTGCCAGTTCAGTGGGTTACGGGACCCAGTACTTC. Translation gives CASSVGYGTQYF.

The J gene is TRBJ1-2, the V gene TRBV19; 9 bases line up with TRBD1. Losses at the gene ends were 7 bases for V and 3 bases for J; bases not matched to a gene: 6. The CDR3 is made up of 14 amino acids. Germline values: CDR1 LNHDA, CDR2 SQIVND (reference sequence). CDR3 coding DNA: TGTGCCAGTAATCGACAGGGGGACCACTATGGCTACACCTTC. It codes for CASNRQGDHYGYTF.

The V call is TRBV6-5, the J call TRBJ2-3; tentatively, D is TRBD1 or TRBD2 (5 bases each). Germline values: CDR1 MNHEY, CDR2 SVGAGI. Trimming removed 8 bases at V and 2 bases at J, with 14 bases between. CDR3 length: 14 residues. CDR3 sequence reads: CASSGPTLTDTQYF. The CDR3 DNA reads TGTGCCAGCTCGGGACCGACCCTCACAGATACGCAGTATTTT.

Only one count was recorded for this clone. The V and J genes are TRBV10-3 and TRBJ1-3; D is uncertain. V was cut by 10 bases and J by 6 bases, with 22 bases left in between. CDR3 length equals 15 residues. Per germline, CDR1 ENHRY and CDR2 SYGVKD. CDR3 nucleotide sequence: TGTGCCACTGGGTATAGGCCCTCTCTGGAAAACACCATATATTTT. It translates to CATGYRPSLENTIYF.